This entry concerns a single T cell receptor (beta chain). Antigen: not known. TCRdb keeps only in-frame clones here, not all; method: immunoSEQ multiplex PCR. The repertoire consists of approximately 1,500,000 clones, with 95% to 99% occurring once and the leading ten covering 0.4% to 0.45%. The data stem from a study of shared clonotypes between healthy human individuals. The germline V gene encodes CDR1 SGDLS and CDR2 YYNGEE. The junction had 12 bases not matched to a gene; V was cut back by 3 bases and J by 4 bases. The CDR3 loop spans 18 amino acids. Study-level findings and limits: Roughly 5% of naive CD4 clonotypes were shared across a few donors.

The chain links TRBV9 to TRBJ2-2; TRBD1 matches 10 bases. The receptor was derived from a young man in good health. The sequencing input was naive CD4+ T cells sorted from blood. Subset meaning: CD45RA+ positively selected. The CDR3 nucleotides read TGTGCCAGCAGCGCCGGGACAGGGGCTAGCTTGGGCACCGGGGAGCTGTTTTTT. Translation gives CASSAGTGASLGTGELFF.